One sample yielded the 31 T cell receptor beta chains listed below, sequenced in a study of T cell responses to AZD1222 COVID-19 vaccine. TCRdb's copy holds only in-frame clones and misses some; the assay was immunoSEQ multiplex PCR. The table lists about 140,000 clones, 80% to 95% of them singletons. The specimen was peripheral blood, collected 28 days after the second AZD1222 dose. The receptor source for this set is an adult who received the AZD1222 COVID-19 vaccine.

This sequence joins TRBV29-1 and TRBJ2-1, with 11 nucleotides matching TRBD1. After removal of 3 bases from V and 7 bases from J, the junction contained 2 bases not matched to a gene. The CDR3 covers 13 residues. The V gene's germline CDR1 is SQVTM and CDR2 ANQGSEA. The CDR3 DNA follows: TGCAGCGTTGAGGGACAGGGGGTGAATGAGCAGTTCTTC. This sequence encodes CSVEGQGVNEQFF.

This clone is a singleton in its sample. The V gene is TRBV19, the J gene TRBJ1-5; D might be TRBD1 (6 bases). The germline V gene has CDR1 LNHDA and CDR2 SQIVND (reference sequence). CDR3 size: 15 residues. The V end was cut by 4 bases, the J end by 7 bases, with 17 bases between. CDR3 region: CASSNPGGGIQPQHF. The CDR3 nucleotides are TGTGCCAGTAGTAACCCGGGGGGGGGCATACAGCCCCAGCATTTT.

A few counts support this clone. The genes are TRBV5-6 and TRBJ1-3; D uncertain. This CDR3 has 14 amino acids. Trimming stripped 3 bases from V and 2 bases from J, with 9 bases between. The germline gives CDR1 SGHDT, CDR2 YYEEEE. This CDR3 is CASSSPRPGNTIYF. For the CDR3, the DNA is TGTGCCAGCAGCTCCCCCCGGCCTGGAAACACCATATATTTT.

The CDR3 DNA reads as TGTGCCAGCGGAAAACAGGCCTACGAGCAGTACTTC. As protein: CASGKQAYEQYF. The chain joins TRBV6-5 to TRBJ2-7; D might be TRBD1 (5 bases). Trimming left V 8 bases short and J 2 bases short, with 10 bases between. This CDR3 is 12 amino acids long. Germline V lookup: CDR1 MNHEY, CDR2 SVGAGI.

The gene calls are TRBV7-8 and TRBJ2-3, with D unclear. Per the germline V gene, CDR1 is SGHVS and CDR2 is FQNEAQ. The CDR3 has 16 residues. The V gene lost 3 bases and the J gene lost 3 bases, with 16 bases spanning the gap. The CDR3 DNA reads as TGTGCCAGCAGCTTGACCGGGCCCGATGGGACAGATACGCAGTATTTT. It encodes CASSLTGPDGTDTQYF.

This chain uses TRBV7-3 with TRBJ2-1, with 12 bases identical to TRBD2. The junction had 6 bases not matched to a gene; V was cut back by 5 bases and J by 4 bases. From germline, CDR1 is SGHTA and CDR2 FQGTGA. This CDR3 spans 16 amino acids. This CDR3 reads CASSNRTSGKYNEQFF. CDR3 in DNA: TGTGCCAGCAGCAACCGGACTAGCGGGAAGTACAATGAGCAGTTCTTC. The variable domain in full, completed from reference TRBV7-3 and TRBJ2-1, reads GAGVSQTPSNKVTEKGKYVELRCDPISGHTALYWYRQSLGQGPEFLIYFQGTGAADDSGLPNDRFFAVRPEGSVSTLKIQRTERGDSAVYLCASSNRTSGKYNEQFFGPGTRLTVL.

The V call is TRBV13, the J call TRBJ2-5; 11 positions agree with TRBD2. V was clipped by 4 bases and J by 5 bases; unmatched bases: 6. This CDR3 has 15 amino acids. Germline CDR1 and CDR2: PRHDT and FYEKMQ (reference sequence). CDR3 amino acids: CASSSRRTSGETQYF. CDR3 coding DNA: TGTGCCAGCAGCTCCCGTCGGACTAGCGGGGAGACCCAGTACTTC. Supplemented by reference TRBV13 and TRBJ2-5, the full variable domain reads AAGVIQSPRHLIKEKRETATLKCYPIPRHDTVYWYQQGPGQDPQFLISFYEKMQSDKGSIPDRFSAQQFSDYHSELNMSSLELGDSALYFCASSSRRTSGETQYFGPGTRLLVL.

CDR3 sequence reads: CASSPQTELKTQYF. CDR3 bases: TGTGCCAGCAGCCCACAGACCGAGCTGAAGACCCAGTACTTC. The rearrangement links TRBV6-2 or TRBV6-3 to TRBJ2-5; no clear D. The CDR3 runs to 14 residues. V gave up 6 bases and J gave up 6 bases, with 17 bases separating them. The germline CDR1 and CDR2 sequences are MNHEY and SVGEGT.

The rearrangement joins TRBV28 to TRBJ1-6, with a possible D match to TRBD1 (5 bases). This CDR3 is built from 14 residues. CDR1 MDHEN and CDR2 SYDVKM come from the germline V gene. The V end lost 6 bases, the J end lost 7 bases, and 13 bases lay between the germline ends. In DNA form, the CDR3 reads TGTGCCAGCAGCACCGGGACGCAGAATTCACCCCTCCACTTT. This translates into CASSTGTQNSPLHF. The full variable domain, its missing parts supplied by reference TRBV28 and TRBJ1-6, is DVKVTQSSRYLVKRTGEKVFLECVQDMDHENMFWYRQDPGLGLRLIYFSYDVKMKEKGDIPEGYSVSREKKERFSLILESASTNQTSMYLCASSTGTQNSPLHFGNGTRLTVT.

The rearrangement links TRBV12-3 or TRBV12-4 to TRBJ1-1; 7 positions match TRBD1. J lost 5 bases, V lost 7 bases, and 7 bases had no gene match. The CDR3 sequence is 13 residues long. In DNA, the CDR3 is TGTGCCAGCACCCGACAGGGAGGGACTGAAGCTTTCTTT. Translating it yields CASTRQGGTEAFF.

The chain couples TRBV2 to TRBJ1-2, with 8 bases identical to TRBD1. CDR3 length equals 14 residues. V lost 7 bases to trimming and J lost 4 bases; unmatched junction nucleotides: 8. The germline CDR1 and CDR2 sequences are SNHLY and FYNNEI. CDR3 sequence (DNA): TGTGCCAGCAAACGACAGGGGCCGACCTATGGCTACACCTTC. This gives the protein CASKRQGPTYGYTF.

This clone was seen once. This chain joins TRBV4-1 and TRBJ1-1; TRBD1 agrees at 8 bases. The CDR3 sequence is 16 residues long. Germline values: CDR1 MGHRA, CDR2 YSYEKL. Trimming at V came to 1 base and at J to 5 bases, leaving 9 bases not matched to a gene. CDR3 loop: CASSQVIRGRQTEAFF. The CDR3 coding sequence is TGCGCCAGCAGCCAAGTCATCAGGGGGCGGCAGACTGAAGCTTTCTTT.

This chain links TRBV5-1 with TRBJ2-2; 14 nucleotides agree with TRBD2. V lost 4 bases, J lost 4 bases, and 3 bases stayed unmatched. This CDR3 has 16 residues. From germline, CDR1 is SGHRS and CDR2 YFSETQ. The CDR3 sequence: CASSETSGRGTGELFF. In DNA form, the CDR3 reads TGCGCCAGCAGCGAGACTAGCGGGAGGGGCACCGGGGAGCTGTTTTTT.

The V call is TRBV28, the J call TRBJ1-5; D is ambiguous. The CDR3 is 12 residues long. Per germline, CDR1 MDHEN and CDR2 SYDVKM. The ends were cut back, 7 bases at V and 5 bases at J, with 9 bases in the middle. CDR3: CASNPSYQPQHF. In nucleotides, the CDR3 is TGTGCCAGCAACCCCTCCTATCAGCCCCAGCATTTT. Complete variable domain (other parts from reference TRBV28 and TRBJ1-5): DVKVTQSSRYLVKRTGEKVFLECVQDMDHENMFWYRQDPGLGLRLIYFSYDVKMKEKGDIPEGYSVSREKKERFSLILESASTNQTSMYLCASNPSYQPQHFGDGTRLSIL.

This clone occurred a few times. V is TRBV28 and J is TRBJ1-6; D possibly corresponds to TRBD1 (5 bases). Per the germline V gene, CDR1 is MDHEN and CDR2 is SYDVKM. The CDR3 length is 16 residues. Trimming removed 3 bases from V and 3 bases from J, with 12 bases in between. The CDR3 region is CASSFGAKHYNSPLHF. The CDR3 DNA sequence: TGTGCCAGCAGTTTCGGGGCCAAGCACTATAATTCACCCCTCCACTTT.

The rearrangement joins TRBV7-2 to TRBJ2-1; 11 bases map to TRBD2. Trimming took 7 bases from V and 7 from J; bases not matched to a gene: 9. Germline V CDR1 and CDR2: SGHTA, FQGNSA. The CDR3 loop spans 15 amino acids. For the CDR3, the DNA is TGTGCCAGCACCAAACTAGCGGGAGCTTCAAATGAGCAGTTCTTC. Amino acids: CASTKLAGASNEQFF.

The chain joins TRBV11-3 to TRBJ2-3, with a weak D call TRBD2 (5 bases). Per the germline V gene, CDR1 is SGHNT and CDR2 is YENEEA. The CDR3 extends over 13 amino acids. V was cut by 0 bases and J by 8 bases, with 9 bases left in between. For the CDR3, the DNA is TGTGCCAGCAGCTTAGATCGGGGAAGTACGCAGTATTTT. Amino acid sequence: CASSLDRGSTQYF.

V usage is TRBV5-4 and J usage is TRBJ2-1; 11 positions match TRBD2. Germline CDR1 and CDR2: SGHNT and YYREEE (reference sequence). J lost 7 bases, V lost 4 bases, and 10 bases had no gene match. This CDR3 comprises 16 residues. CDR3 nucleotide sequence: TGTGCCAGCAGCGTGGGGACTAGCGGTATAATGAATGAGCAGTTCTTC. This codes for CASSVGTSGIMNEQFF.

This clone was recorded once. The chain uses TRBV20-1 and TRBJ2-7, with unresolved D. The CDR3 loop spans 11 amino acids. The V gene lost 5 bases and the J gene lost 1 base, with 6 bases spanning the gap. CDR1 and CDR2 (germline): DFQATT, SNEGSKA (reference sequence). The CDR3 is CSAVGSYEQYF. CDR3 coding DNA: TGCAGTGCTGTGGGGTCCTACGAGCAGTACTTC.

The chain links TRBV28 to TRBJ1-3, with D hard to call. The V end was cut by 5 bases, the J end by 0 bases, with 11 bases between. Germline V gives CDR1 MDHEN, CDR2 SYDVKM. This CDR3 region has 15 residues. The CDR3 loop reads CASSRPPTSGNTIYF. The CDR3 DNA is TGTGCCAGCAGTCGTCCCCCGACCTCTGGAAACACCATATATTTT.

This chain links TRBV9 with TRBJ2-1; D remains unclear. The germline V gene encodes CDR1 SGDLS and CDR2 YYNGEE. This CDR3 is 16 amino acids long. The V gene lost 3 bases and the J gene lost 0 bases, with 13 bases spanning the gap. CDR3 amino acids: CASSAPTQDSYNEQFF. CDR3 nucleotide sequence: TGTGCCAGCAGCGCCCCGACCCAAGACTCCTACAATGAGCAGTTCTTC.

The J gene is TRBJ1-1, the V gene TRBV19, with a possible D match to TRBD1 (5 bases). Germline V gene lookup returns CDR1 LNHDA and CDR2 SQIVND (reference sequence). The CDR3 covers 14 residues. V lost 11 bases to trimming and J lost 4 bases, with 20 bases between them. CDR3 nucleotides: TGTGCCTCCGCAAAGGTGGGGCGAGCCACTGAAGCTTTCTTT. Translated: CASAKVGRATEAFF.

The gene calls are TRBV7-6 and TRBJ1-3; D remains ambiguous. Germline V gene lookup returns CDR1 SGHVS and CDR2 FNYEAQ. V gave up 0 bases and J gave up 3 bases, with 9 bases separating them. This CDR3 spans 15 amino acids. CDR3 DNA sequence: TGTGCCAGCAGCTTAGCGGGAGACCGTGGAAACACCATATATTTT. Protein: CASSLAGDRGNTIYF.

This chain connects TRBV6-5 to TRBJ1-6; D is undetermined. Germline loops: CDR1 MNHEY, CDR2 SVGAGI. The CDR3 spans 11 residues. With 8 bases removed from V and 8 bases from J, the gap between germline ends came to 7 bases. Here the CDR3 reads CASDRDSPLHF. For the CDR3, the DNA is TGTGCCAGCGATAGAGATTCACCCCTCCACTTT.

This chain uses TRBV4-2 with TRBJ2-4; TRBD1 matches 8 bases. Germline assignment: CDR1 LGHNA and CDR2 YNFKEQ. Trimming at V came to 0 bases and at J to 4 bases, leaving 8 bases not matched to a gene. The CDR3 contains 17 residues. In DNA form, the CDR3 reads TGTGCCAGCAGCCAAGATAGCTCGGACAGGGCTAAAAACATTCAGTACTTC. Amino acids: CASSQDSSDRAKNIQYF.

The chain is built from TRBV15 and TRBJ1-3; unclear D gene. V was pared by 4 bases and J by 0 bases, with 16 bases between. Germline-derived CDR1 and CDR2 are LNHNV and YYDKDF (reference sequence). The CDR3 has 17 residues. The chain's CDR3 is CATSKRDGVYSGNTIYF. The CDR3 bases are TGTGCCACCAGCAAAAGAGACGGAGTATACTCTGGAAACACCATATATTTT.

CDR3 amino acids: CASSSGVVAGVHEQFF. In DNA form, the CDR3 reads TGCGCCAGCAGCTCAGGGGTGGTAGCGGGGGTACATGAGCAGTTCTTC. The V call is TRBV5-1, the J call TRBJ2-1, with TRBD2 identical over 9 bases. The CDR3 length is 16 residues. Unmatched junction bases numbered 12, after V lost 3 bases and J lost 8 bases. Germline CDR1 reads SGHRS; CDR2 reads YFSETQ.

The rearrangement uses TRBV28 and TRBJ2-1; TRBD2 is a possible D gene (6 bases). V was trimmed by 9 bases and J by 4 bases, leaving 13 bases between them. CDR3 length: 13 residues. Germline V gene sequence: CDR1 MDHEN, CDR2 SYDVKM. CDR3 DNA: TGTGCCAGTAGCGGTCGTGGATACAATGAGCAGTTCTTC. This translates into CASSGRGYNEQFF.

In DNA, the CDR3 is TGCGCCAGCAGCCCCGGAGTGGGCAGGGCGGAGACCCAGTACTTC. Translation gives CASSPGVGRAETQYF. The rearrangement joins TRBV5-1 to TRBJ2-5, with a tentative D call TRBD1 (5 bases). Germline values: CDR1 SGHRS, CDR2 YFSETQ. The CDR3 is made up of 15 amino acids. The V end lost 4 bases, the J end lost 5 bases, and 18 bases lay between the germline ends.

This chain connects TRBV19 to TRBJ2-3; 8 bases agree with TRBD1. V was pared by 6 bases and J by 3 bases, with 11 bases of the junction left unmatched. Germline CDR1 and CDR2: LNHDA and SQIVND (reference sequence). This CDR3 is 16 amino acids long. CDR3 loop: CASSPSAGGGTDTQYF. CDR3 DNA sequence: TGTGCCAGTAGCCCATCGGCAGGGGGCGGAACAGATACGCAGTATTTT.

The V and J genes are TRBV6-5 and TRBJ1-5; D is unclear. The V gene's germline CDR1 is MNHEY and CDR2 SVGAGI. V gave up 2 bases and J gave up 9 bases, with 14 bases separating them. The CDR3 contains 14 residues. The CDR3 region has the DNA TGTGCCAGCAGTTACCTCGACGACGGAGGGCCCCAGCATTTT. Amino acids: CASSYLDDGGPQHF.